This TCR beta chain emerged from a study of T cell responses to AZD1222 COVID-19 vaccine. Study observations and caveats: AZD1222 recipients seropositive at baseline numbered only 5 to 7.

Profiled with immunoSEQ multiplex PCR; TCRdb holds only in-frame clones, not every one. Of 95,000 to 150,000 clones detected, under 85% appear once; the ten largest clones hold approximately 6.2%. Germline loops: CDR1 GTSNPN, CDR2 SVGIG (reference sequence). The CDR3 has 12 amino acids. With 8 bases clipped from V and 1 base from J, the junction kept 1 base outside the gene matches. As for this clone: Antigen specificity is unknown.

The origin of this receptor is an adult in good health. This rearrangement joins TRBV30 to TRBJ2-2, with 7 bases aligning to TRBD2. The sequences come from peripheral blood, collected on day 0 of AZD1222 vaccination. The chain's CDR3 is CAGGENTGELFF. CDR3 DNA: TGTGCCGGGGGGGAGAACACCGGGGAGCTGTTTTTT.